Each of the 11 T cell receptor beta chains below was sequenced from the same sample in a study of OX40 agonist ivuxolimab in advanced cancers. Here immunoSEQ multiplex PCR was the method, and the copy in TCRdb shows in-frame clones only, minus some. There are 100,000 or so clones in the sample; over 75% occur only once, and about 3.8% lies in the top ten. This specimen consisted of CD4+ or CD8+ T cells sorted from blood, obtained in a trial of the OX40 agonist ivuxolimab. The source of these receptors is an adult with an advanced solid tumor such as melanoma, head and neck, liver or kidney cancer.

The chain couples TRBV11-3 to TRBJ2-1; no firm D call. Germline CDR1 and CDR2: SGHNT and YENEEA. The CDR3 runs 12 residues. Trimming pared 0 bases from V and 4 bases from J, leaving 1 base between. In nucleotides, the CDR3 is TGTGCCAGCAGCTTAGAGTACAATGAGCAGTTCTTC. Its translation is CASSLEYNEQFF.

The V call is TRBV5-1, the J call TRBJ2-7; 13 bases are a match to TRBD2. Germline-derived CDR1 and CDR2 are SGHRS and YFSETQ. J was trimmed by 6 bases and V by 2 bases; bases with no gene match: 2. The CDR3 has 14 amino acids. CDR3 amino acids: CASSFTSGRAEQYF. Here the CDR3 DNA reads TGCGCCAGCAGCTTCACTAGCGGGAGGGCCGAGCAGTACTTC. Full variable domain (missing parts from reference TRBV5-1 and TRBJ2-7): KAGVTQTPRYLIKTRGQQVTLSCSPISGHRSVSWYQQTPGQGLQFLFEYFSETQRNKGNFPGRFSGRQFSNSRSEMNVSTLELGDSALYLCASSFTSGRAEQYFGPGTRLTVT.

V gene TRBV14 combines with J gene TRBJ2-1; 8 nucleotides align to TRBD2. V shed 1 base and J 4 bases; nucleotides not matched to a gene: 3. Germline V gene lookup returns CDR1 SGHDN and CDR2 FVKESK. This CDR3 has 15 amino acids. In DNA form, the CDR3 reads TGTGCCAGCAGCCAAGGAACTAGCGGTTACAATGAGCAGTTCTTC. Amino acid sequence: CASSQGTSGYNEQFF.

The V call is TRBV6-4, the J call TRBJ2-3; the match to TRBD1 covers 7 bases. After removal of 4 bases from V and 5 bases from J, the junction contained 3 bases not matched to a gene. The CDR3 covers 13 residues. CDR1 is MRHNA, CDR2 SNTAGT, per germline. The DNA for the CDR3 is TGTGCCAGCAGTGTGGCAGGGGGAGATACGCAGTATTTT. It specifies CASSVAGGDTQYF.

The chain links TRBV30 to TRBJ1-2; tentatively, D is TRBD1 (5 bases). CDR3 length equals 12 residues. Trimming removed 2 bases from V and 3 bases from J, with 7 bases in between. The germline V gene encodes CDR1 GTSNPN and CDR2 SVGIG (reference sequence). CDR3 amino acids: CAWSRGDYGYTF. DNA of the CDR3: TGTGCCTGGAGTCGGGGCGACTATGGCTACACCTTC.

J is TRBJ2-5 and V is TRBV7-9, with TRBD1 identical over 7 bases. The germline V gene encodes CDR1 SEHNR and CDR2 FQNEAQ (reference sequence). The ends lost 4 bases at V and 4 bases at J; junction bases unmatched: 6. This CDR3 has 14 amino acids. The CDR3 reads CASSWVRQGETQYF. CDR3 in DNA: TGTGCCAGCAGCTGGGTCCGACAGGGAGAGACCCAGTACTTC.

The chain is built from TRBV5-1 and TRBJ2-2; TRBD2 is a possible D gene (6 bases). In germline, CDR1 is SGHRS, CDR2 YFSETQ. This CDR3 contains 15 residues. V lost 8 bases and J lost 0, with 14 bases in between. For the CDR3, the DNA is TGCGCCAGTTCGACTAGGGGCGCGAACACCGGGGAGCTGTTTTTT. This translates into CASSTRGANTGELFF.

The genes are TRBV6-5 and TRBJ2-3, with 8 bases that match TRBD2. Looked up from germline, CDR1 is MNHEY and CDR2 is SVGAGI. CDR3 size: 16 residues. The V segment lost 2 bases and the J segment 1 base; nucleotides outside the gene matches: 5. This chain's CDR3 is CASSYGTSVGTDTQYF. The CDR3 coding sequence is TGTGCCAGCAGTTACGGGACTAGTGTGGGCACAGATACGCAGTATTTT.

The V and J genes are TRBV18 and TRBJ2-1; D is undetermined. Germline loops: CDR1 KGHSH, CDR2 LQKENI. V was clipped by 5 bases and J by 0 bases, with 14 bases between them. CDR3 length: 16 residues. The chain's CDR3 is CASSRETVSSYNEQFF. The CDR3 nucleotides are TGTGCCAGCTCAAGAGAGACGGTCAGCTCCTACAATGAGCAGTTCTTC.

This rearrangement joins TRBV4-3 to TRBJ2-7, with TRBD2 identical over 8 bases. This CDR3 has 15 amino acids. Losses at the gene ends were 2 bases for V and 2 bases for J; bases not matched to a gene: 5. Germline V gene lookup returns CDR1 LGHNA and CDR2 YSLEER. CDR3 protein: CASSQTAGGPYEQYF. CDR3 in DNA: TGCGCCAGCAGCCAAACGGCGGGAGGACCCTACGAGCAGTACTTC.

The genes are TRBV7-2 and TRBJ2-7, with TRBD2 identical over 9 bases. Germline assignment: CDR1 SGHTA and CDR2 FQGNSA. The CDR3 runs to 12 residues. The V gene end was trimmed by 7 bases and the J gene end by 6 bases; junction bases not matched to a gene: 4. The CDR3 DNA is TGTGCCAGCAAGGCGGGAGGGACCGAGCAGTACTTC. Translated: CASKAGGTEQYF. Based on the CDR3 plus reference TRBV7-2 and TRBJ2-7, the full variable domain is GAGVSQSPSNKVTEKGKDVELRCDPISGHTALYWYRQSLGQGLEFLIYFQGNSAPDKSGLPSDRFSAERTGGSVSTLTIQRTQQEDSAVYLCASKAGGTEQYFGPGTRLTVT.